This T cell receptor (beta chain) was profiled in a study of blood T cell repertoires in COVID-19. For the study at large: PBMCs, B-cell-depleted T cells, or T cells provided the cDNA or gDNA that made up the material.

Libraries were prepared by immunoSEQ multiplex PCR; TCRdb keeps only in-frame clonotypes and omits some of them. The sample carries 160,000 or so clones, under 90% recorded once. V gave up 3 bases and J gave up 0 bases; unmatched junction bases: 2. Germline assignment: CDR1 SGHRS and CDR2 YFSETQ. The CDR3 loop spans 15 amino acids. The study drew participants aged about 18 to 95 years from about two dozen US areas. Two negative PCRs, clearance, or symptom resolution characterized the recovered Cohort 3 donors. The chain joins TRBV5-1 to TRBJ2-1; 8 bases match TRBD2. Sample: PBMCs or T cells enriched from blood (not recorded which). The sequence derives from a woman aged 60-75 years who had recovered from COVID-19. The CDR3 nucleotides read TGCGCCAGCAGCTCGCGGGGGGACTCCTACAATGAGCAGTTCTTC. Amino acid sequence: CASSSRGDSYNEQFF. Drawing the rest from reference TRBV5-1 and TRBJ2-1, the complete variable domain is KAGVTQTPRYLIKTRGQQVTLSCSPISGHRSVSWYQQTPGQGLQFLFEYFSETQRNKGNFPGRFSGRQFSNSRSEMNVSTLELGDSALYLCASSSRGDSYNEQFFGPGTRLTVL.